The 7 T cell receptor beta chains reported below all come from one sample, sequenced in a study of T cell responses to AZD1222 COVID-19 vaccine. Only in-frame clones appear in the TCRdb table, and some are missing; sequencing was by immunoSEQ multiplex PCR. The repertoire holds some 140,000 clones, roughly 90% seen once, with roughly 1.7% in the top ten. The sequences come from peripheral blood, collected on day 0 of AZD1222 vaccination. The receptors derive from an adult in good health.

The chain employs TRBV27 and TRBJ2-3; D call uncertain. This CDR3 region has 15 residues. The V gene lost 6 bases and the J gene lost 1 base, with 14 bases spanning the gap. Germline CDR1 reads MNHEY; CDR2 reads SMNVEV (reference sequence). Written as DNA, the CDR3 is TGTGCCAGCAGCGAGAAACGGACGGGCACAGATACGCAGTATTTT. Translated, it gives CASSEKRTGTDTQYF.

This clone was observed a single time. V gene TRBV19 combines with J gene TRBJ1-2; 8 bases line up with TRBD1. The CDR3 has 14 amino acids. V dropped 7 bases and J dropped 4; count of bases not matched to a gene: 8. The germline V gene has CDR1 LNHDA and CDR2 SQIVND (reference sequence). CDR3 nucleotide sequence: TGTGCCAGTAATTCTCAGGGGGCCGGCTATGGCTACACCTTC. Protein: CASNSQGAGYGYTF.

As DNA, the CDR3 is TGCGCCAGCAGCCAAGTCGGGTCGGGACCTAATTCACCCCTCCACTTT. Its translation: CASSQVGSGPNSPLHF. This sequence joins TRBV4-1 and TRBJ1-6; D might be TRBD1 (5 bases). Between the trimmed V and J ends, which lost 1 base and 6 bases, there was a span of 13 bases. Germline V CDR1 and CDR2: MGHRA, YSYEKL. The CDR3 contains 16 residues.

This rearrangement joins TRBV10-3 to TRBJ2-3; D is unresolved. This CDR3 spans 11 amino acids. Trimming removed 8 bases at V and 2 bases at J, with 5 bases between. Germline V gene sequence: CDR1 ENHRY, CDR2 SYGVKD. The CDR3: CAIQTTDTQYF. Written as DNA, the CDR3 is TGTGCCATCCAAACCACAGATACGCAGTATTTT.

This chain uses TRBV19 with TRBJ1-1, with unresolved D. This CDR3 spans 13 amino acids. Trimming cost V 3 bases and J 2 bases, with 7 bases left between them. Germline V gene data show CDR1 as LNHDA and CDR2 as SQIVND (reference sequence). CDR3 sequence: CASSISPNTEAFF. The CDR3 nucleotides are TGTGCCAGTAGTATCTCCCCTAACACTGAAGCTTTCTTT. Full variable domain (remainder filled in from reference TRBV19 and TRBJ1-1): DGGITQSPKYLFRKEGQNVTLSCEQNLNHDAMYWYRQDPGQGLRLIYYSQIVNDFQKGDIAEGYSVSREKKESFPLTVTSAQKNPTAFYLCASSISPNTEAFFGQGTRLTVV.

The chain combines TRBV10-2 with TRBJ2-3; TRBD2 is a possible D gene (6 bases). CDR3 length: 13 residues. Germline assignment: CDR1 WSHSY and CDR2 SAAADI. V dropped 2 bases and J dropped 11 bases, with 14 bases sitting between them. The CDR3 loop reads CASSEALAKVQYF. In DNA, the CDR3 is TGCGCCAGCAGTGAGGCCCTAGCGAAGGTGCAGTATTTT.

This chain links TRBV3-1 (or the pseudogene TRBV3-2) with TRBJ1-3; maybe TRBD1 (5 bases). Trimming stripped 5 bases from V and 0 bases from J, with 11 bases between. Germline loops: CDR1 LGHDT, CDR2 YNNKEL (reference sequence). This CDR3 is 15 amino acids long. CDR3 region: CASSRQLHSGNTIYF. CDR3 DNA sequence: TGTGCCAGCAGCAGACAGCTACACTCTGGAAACACCATATATTTT.